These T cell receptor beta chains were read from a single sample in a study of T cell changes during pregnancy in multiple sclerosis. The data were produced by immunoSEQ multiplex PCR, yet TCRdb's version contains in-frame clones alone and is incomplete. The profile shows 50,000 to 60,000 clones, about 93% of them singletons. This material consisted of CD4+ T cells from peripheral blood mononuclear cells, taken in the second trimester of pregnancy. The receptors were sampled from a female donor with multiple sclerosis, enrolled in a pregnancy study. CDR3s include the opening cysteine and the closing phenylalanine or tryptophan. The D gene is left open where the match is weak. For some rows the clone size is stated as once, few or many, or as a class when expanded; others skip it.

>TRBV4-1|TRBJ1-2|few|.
TGCGCCAGCAGCCAAGAGGGTATCAGGAGACAGGGCTACACCTTC
CASSQEGIRRQGYTF
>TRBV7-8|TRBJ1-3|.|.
TGTGCCAGCAGACGCGCCGGGGGGGGAAACACCATATATTTT
CASRRAGGGNTIYF
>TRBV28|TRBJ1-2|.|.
TGTGCCAGCAGTTTGTTGGCAGGCTTGGACTATGGCTACACCTTC
CASSLLAGLDYGYTF
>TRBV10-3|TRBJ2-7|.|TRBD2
TGTGCCATCAGTGAATCGGGGGGGGACTCCTACGAGCAGTACTTC
CAISESGGDSYEQYF
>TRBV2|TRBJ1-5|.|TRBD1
TGTGCCAGCCGAGACAGGGCCGTTCAGCCCCAGCATTTT
CASRDRAVQPQHF
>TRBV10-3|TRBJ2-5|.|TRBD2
TGTGCCATCAGTGAGTTGGAACTAGCGGGGAGACAAGAGACCCAGTACTTC
CAISELELAGRQETQYF
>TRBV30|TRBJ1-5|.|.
TGTGCCTGGAGTCTTCAGAACCAGCCCCAGCATTTT
CAWSLQNQPQHF
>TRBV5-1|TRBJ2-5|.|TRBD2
TGCGCCAGCAGCTTTAGAGAGCGGGGGTTTCAAGAGACCCAGTACTTC
CASSFRERGFQETQYF
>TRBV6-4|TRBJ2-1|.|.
TGTGCCAGCAGTACCCCCCCGGGTGAGCAGTTCTTC
CASSTPPGEQFF
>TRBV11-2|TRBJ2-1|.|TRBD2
TGTGCCAGCAGCCATAGCGGGGGGCGCTCCTACAATGAGCAGTTCTTC
CASSHSGGRSYNEQFF
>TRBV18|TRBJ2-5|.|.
TGTGCCAGCTCATTCAGAGGAGTAGAAGAGACCCAGTACTTC
CASSFRGVEETQYF
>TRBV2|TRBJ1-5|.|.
TGTGCCAGCAGTGCATCCTATAGCAATCAGCCCCAGCATTTT
CASSASYSNQPQHF
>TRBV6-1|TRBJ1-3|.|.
TGTGCCAGCAGTGCCATCACAGAAAGTGGAAACACCATATATTTT
CASSAITESGNTIYF
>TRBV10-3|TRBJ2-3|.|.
TGTGCCATCAGTGACGAGGGAATCACAGATACGCAGTATTTT
CAISDEGITDTQYF
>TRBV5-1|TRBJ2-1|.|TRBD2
TGCGCCAGCAGCAGGACTAGCGGGGGGGCCGGGAATGAGCAGTTCTTC
CASSRTSGGAGNEQFF
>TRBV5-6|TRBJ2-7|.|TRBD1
TGTGCCAGCAGCTTGGAACCAGGGGGCACCTACGAGCAGTACTTC
CASSLEPGGTYEQYF
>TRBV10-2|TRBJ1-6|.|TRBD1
TGCGCCAGCGGGGGACAGTCCCCGAGCTCCTATAATTCACCCCTCCACTTT
CASGGQSPSSYNSPLHF